A selection of T cell receptor beta chains follows, all from one sample in a study of cytomegalovirus exposure and HLA in healthy donors. Assay: immunoSEQ multiplex PCR; the TCRdb copy retains only in-frame clones and omits some. In all, the sample yields tens of thousands of clones. Sequencing input: PBMCs. These receptors all stem from a man in his thirties or forties in good health and CMV-seropositive. The CDR3 runs from the conserved cysteine through the conserved F or W. The D gene is left open where the match is weak.

J gene: TRBJ2-7; V gene: TRBV5-6; D gene: TRBD2; CDR3 DNA: TGTGCCAGCAGCCGGGGGGACGCAGGGAAGTACTTC; CDR3 protein: CASSRGDAGKYF
J gene: TRBJ2-1; V gene: TRBV10-3; D gene: NA; CDR3 DNA: TGTGCTGTCTCCAGGGAGGAAGTCTCCTACAATGAGCAGTTCTTC; CDR3 protein: CAVSREEVSYNEQFF
J gene: TRBJ1-2; V gene: TRBV7-9; D gene: NA; CDR3 DNA: TGTGCCAGCAGCCCAACGACAGGACATGGCTACACCTTC; CDR3 protein: CASSPTTGHGYTF
J gene: TRBJ2-7; V gene: TRBV5-1; D gene: NA; CDR3 DNA: TGCGCCAGCAGCTTGTTGGGGCATAACTACGAGCAGTACTTC; CDR3 protein: CASSLLGHNYEQYF
J gene: TRBJ2-5; V gene: TRBV10-3; D gene: TRBD1; CDR3 DNA: TGTGCCATCAGTGATGGGACAGGGCGGGAGACCCAGTACTTC; CDR3 protein: CAISDGTGRETQYF
J gene: TRBJ2-1; V gene: TRBV2; D gene: NA; CDR3 DNA: TGTGCCAGCATTTTTTTCGGGAATGAGCAGTTCTTC; CDR3 protein: CASIFFGNEQFF
J gene: TRBJ1-2; V gene: TRBV2; D gene: NA; CDR3 DNA: TGTGCCAGCCGGGAAAGCCCTAACTATGGCTACACCTTC; CDR3 protein: CASRESPNYGYTF
J gene: TRBJ2-7; V gene: TRBV5-4; D gene: TRBD2; CDR3 DNA: TGTGCCAGCAGCTCACAATACCGGGACTACACCTACGAGCAGTACTTC; CDR3 protein: CASSSQYRDYTYEQYF
J gene: TRBJ2-1; V gene: TRBV7-9; D gene: TRBD2; CDR3 DNA: TGTGCCAGCAGCCCGAGACTAGCGGGGGATCATGAGCAGTTCTTC; CDR3 protein: CASSPRLAGDHEQFF
J gene: TRBJ1-1; V gene: TRBV29-1; D gene: NA; CDR3 DNA: TGCAGCGCCCGGGAGGTAGCTGAAGCTTTCTTT; CDR3 protein: CSAREVAEAFF
J gene: TRBJ1-3; V gene: TRBV4-1; D gene: NA; CDR3 DNA: TGCGCCAGCAGCCAAGAGACAGATACTAGAAACACCATATATTTT; CDR3 protein: CASSQETDTRNTIYF
J gene: TRBJ2-1; V gene: TRBV7-9; D gene: NA; CDR3 DNA: TGTGCCATCCGGGACAAGCCGTACAGTGAGCAGTTCTTC; CDR3 protein: CAIRDKPYSEQFF
J gene: TRBJ2-5; V gene: TRBV15; D gene: TRBD1; CDR3 DNA: TGTGCCACCAGTACCACCCATTCGACAGGGGCCTTCGAGACCCAGTACTTC; CDR3 protein: CATSTTHSTGAFETQYF
J gene: TRBJ1-6; V gene: TRBV27; D gene: TRBD1; CDR3 DNA: TGTGCCAGCAGTTTATCCCAAGACAGGGGGGCATCCTATAATTCACCCCTCCACTTT; CDR3 protein: CASSLSQDRGASYNSPLHF
J gene: TRBJ1-2; V gene: TRBV7-9; D gene: NA; CDR3 DNA: TGTGCCAGCAGCTTTAAGGGAGACGTAAAGGAGGGCTACACCTTC; CDR3 protein: CASSFKGDVKEGYTF
J gene: TRBJ2-2; V gene: TRBV4-1; D gene: NA; CDR3 DNA: TGCGCCAGTAGGGGCACCTACACCGGGGAGCTGTTTTTT; CDR3 protein: CASRGTYTGELFF
J gene: TRBJ2-7; V gene: TRBV19; D gene: TRBD1; CDR3 DNA: TGTGCCAGTAGTTTCACAGGGGGCGCAGGGTACGAGCAGTACTTC; CDR3 protein: CASSFTGGAGYEQYF
J gene: TRBJ2-2; V gene: TRBV7-6; D gene: TRBD1; CDR3 DNA: TGTGCCAGCAGCGAGGGGACAGGGAACACCGGGGAGCTGTTTTTT; CDR3 protein: CASSEGTGNTGELFF
J gene: TRBJ2-5; V gene: TRBV15; D gene: NA; CDR3 DNA: TGTGCCACCAGCAACAGGGAGCGGGGAGAGACCCAGTACTTC; CDR3 protein: CATSNRERGETQYF
J gene: TRBJ1-1; V gene: TRBV5-1; D gene: NA; CDR3 DNA: TGCGCCAGCAGCCCGCCGGATAGGGGGAACACTGAAGCTTTCTTT; CDR3 protein: CASSPPDRGNTEAFF
J gene: TRBJ1-2; V gene: TRBV6-5; D gene: TRBD1; CDR3 DNA: TGTGCCAGCAGTTCCGGGACAGATGTAGGCTACACCTTC; CDR3 protein: CASSSGTDVGYTF
J gene: TRBJ1-2; V gene: TRBV18; D gene: NA; CDR3 DNA: TGTGCCAGCTCACCTGGGGGGAACTATGGCTACACCTTC; CDR3 protein: CASSPGGNYGYTF
J gene: TRBJ2-3; V gene: TRBV27; D gene: TRBD2; CDR3 DNA: TGTGCCAGCAGACAGACTAGCGGATATAGCACAGATACGCAGTATTTT; CDR3 protein: CASRQTSGYSTDTQYF
J gene: TRBJ2-7; V gene: TRBV9; D gene: TRBD2; CDR3 DNA: TGTGCCAGCAGCGGCGGGAGGAGCTCCTACGAGCAGTACTTC; CDR3 protein: CASSGGRSSYEQYF
J gene: TRBJ1-5; V gene: TRBV6-1; D gene: NA; CDR3 DNA: TGTGCCAGCGAAGTCTGGGGGGATCGCAATCAGCACCAGCATTTT; CDR3 protein: CASEVWGDRNQHQHF
J gene: TRBJ1-1; V gene: TRBV21-1; D gene: NA; CDR3 DNA: TGTGCCAGCAGCAAAGCGCGAGACAGGGGGCTCGGCACTGAAGCTTTCTTT; CDR3 protein: CASSKARDRGLGTEAFF
J gene: TRBJ1-2; V gene: TRBV6-5; D gene: NA; CDR3 DNA: TGTGCCAGCAGTTACAGGGGGAAGGGCCACTATGGCTACACCTTC; CDR3 protein: CASSYRGKGHYGYTF
J gene: TRBJ2-7; V gene: TRBV28; D gene: NA; CDR3 DNA: TGTGCCAGCAGAAACGCAGGGGCGATCTACGAGCAGTACTTC; CDR3 protein: CASRNAGAIYEQYF
J gene: TRBJ2-1; V gene: TRBV4-1; D gene: TRBD2; CDR3 DNA: TGCGCCAGCAGCCAAAAAGGGTTAGCGGGACATAAGTCCTACAATGAGCAGTTCTTC; CDR3 protein: CASSQKGLAGHKSYNEQFF
J gene: TRBJ2-3; V gene: TRBV7-2; D gene: TRBD1; CDR3 DNA: TGTGCCGAAACGGACAGGGGCACAGATACGCAGTATTTT; CDR3 protein: CAETDRGTDTQYF
J gene: TRBJ1-1; V gene: TRBV2; D gene: NA; CDR3 DNA: TGTGCCAGCAGTTGGCAGGGAGGGAACACTGAAGCTTTCTTT; CDR3 protein: CASSWQGGNTEAFF
J gene: TRBJ2-1; V gene: TRBV18; D gene: TRBD2; CDR3 DNA: TGTGCCAGCTCAGAACTAGCGGGACCCTACAATGAGCAGTTCTTC; CDR3 protein: CASSELAGPYNEQFF
J gene: TRBJ1-4; V gene: TRBV6-4; D gene: TRBD1; CDR3 DNA: TGTGCCAGCAGTGACGATAGCAGGGGGGATGAAAAACTGTTTTTT; CDR3 protein: CASSDDSRGDEKLFF
J gene: TRBJ1-1; V gene: TRBV4-1; D gene: NA; CDR3 DNA: TGCGCCAGCAGCCAAGTAGGGGGTTATGACACTGAAGCTTTCTTT; CDR3 protein: CASSQVGGYDTEAFF
J gene: TRBJ1-1; V gene: TRBV20-1; D gene: NA; CDR3 DNA: TGCAGTGCTCCCGTGGGGGGGTGGGCTTTCTTT; CDR3 protein: CSAPVGGWAFF
J gene: TRBJ2-1; V gene: TRBV29-1; D gene: TRBD2; CDR3 DNA: TGCAGCGCAAATATAGCGGGGGCCGACTACAATGAGCAGTTCTTC; CDR3 protein: CSANIAGADYNEQFF
J gene: TRBJ1-1; V gene: TRBV6-1; D gene: NA; CDR3 DNA: TGTGCCAGCAGTACAGGGAACACTGAAGCTTTCTTT; CDR3 protein: CASSTGNTEAFF
J gene: TRBJ2-7; V gene: TRBV4-1; D gene: TRBD2; CDR3 DNA: TGCGCCAGCAGCCAAGATCCTGGGGCGGGAGGGGTAGAGCAGTACTTC; CDR3 protein: CASSQDPGAGGVEQYF
J gene: TRBJ1-2; V gene: TRBV7-9; D gene: TRBD1; CDR3 DNA: TGTGCCAGCAGCTTCGCCGGACAGGGACGAGTCGTTGGCTACACCTTC; CDR3 protein: CASSFAGQGRVVGYTF
J gene: TRBJ1-3; V gene: TRBV28; D gene: TRBD1; CDR3 DNA: TGTGCCAGCAGTTTCGGGACAGGGAGCTCTGGAAACACCATATATTTT; CDR3 protein: CASSFGTGSSGNTIYF
J gene: TRBJ2-3; V gene: TRBV2; D gene: NA; CDR3 DNA: TGTGCCAGCACCGAAAGGACGGGGGGCCCCCGGGATACGCAGTATTTT; CDR3 protein: CASTERTGGPRDTQYF
J gene: TRBJ2-7; V gene: TRBV6-1; D gene: TRBD1; CDR3 DNA: TGTGCCAGCAGTGTCGGACAGGGGGCATCCTACGAGCAGTACTTC; CDR3 protein: CASSVGQGASYEQYF
J gene: TRBJ2-7; V gene: TRBV4-2; D gene: NA; CDR3 DNA: TGTGCCAGCAGCCAAGGGGACTTAGATAGAGCCTACGAGCAGTACTTC; CDR3 protein: CASSQGDLDRAYEQYF
J gene: TRBJ2-1; V gene: TRBV5-1; D gene: TRBD1; CDR3 DNA: TGCGCCAGCAGCTTCCAACAACAGGGGTCAGGCAATGAGCAGTTCTTC; CDR3 protein: CASSFQQQGSGNEQFF
J gene: TRBJ2-1; V gene: TRBV27; D gene: NA; CDR3 DNA: TGTGCCAGCAGTTTTAGCTCCTACAATGAGCAGTTCTTC; CDR3 protein: CASSFSSYNEQFF
J gene: TRBJ2-3; V gene: TRBV5-1; D gene: TRBD1; CDR3 DNA: TGCGCCAGCAGCTTGGGGACAGGGTTGACAGATACGCAGTATTTT; CDR3 protein: CASSLGTGLTDTQYF
J gene: TRBJ2-2; V gene: TRBV2; D gene: NA; CDR3 DNA: TGTGCCAGCAGTGGTAGCGCGAACACCGGGGAGCTGTTTTTT; CDR3 protein: CASSGSANTGELFF
J gene: TRBJ1-1; V gene: TRBV6-1; D gene: NA; CDR3 DNA: TGTGCCAGCAGTGAAATGCACACCATGAACACTGAAGCTTTCTTT; CDR3 protein: CASSEMHTMNTEAFF
J gene: TRBJ2-7; V gene: TRBV6-1; D gene: NA; CDR3 DNA: TGTGCCAGCAGACAAGACAGAGTGAGAGGCGAGCAGTACTTC; CDR3 protein: CASRQDRVRGEQYF
J gene: TRBJ2-7; V gene: TRBV4-3; D gene: NA; CDR3 DNA: TGCGCCAGCAGCCAATACAGGGCGCCATCCTACGAGCAGTACTTC; CDR3 protein: CASSQYRAPSYEQYF
J gene: TRBJ2-2; V gene: TRBV11-3; D gene: TRBD2; CDR3 DNA: TGTGCCAGCAGCAGGCGGACTAGCGGGGGGAAAAGTCCCGGGGAGCTGTTTTTT; CDR3 protein: CASSRRTSGGKSPGELFF
J gene: TRBJ2-3; V gene: TRBV7-3; D gene: NA; CDR3 DNA: TGTGCCAGCAGCCCTAGGGGGGGGGCAGATACGCAGTATTTT; CDR3 protein: CASSPRGGADTQYF